This paragraph covers one TCR beta chain sequence. What antigen it recognizes has not been identified. Qualities for individual bases were not recorded, and no much larger clone is one base off. The time point label, as the study defines it: baseline, week 1 (first vaccination visit). The treatment or condition label, read with the paper, signifies: pre-vaccination baseline after standard-of-care therapy. Donors had newly diagnosed WHO grade 3 or 4 IDH1-mutant astrocytomas with loss of nuclear ATRX. The samples were drawn from NOA16, a multicentre, single-arm, open-label phase I trial in Germany that tested a mutant IDH1 peptide vaccine in humans for the first time. For immunogenicity testing, the blood drawn at visit V03 was used as the baseline sample. The DNeasy Blood and Tissue Kit was used to extract genomic DNA from EDTA blood for TCRB sequencing. The sample comes from a study of a mutant IDH1 vaccine in newly diagnosed glioma (dated by TCRdb to about 2021). For the wider study: Of the roughly 30 treated patients, around 60% were male and approximately 40% were female, and the mean age was 40.4 years. Prior to enrollment, patients had been given standard therapy consisting of radiotherapy alone, temozolomide alone, or radiochemotherapy with temozolomide, with the combination given to most patients. Six visits were used for peripheral blood collection: V03 (baseline), V05, V07, V10, V12 and V13. Longitudinal TCRB deep sequencing was performed for some 25 treated patients wherever samples were available for exploratory analyses.

The investigation overall reported the following: Across multiple MHC alleles, vaccine-induced immune responses were seen in 85% to 95% of patients. Selection of PBMC samples for TCRB deep sequencing was based on availability. No apparent relationship was observed between pseudoprogression and alterations in the top peripheral T cell clonotypes detected by TCRB sequencing. It was noted by the authors that analyses of patient blood samples could not be reproduced owing to sample limitations.

The library was built by means of the immunoSEQ multiplex PCR assay. Rearranged TCR beta chain sequences were amplified with the hsTCRB Kit following the manufacturer's protocol. TCRB libraries were sequenced on an Illumina MiSeq. The authors' analysis ran thus. The proprietary platform of the kit vendor was used for demultiplexing, trimming and gene mapping. Here the immuneACCESS table is served through TCRdb, limited to in-frame sequences with V and J called. Missing clones are a known gap in these copies; in checked studies unresolved V genes cover under half, and the rest lacks a known reason. The V and J calls and clone size come from that table; D and trimming were worked out from the DNA. The sample table shows around 50,000 clones, and roughly 89% are seen once. The ten largest clones represent about 2.2% of the sample. In the germline V gene, CDR1 corresponds to SGHVS and CDR2 to FQNEAQ. The V end loses 1 base and the J end loses 0 bases, and a stretch of 7 bases separates them. The CDR3 holds 15 amino acids from the cysteine to the phenylalanine. Only the CDR3 part of the read is kept: 45 bases, read in frame from the first base.

The TCR sequence derives from a man in his forties with glioma. The rearrangement combines TRBV7-8 with TRBJ1-5, with the D gene call left open. The sequenced sample was PBMCs, obtained from a glioma patient treated with radiotherapy, temozolomide or both. The CDR3 region reads CASSLDRNSNQPQHF. At the DNA level, the sequence is TGTGCCAGCAGCTTAGACAGAAATAGCAATCAGCCCCAGCATTTT.